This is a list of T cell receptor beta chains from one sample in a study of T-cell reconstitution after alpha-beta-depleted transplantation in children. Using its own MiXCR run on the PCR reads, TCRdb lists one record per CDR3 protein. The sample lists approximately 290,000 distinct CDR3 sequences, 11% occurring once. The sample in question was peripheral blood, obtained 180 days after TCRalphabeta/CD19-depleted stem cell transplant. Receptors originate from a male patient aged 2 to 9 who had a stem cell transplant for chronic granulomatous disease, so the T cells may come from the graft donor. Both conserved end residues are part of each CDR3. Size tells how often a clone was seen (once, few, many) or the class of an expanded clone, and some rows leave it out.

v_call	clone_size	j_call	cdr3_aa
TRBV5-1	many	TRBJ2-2	CASNLGSGELFF
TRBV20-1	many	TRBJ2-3	CSFRGGGGADTQYF
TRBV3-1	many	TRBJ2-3	CASSQGSRTQYF
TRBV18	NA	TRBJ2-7	CASSPGLGTASYEQYF
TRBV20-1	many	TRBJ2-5	CSAIRGWETQYF
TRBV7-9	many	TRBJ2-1	CASLLAGPYNEQFF
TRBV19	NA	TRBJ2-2	CASSGAAGLFF
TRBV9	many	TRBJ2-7	CASSPAGVNEQYF
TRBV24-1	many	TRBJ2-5	CATGTGGGETQYF
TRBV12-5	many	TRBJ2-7	CASGFRTGGEVEQYF
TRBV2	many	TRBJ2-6	CASSVGQGYSGANVLTF
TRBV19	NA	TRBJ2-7	CASSETSGATYEQYF
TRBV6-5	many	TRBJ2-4	CASSYTGQGNIQYF
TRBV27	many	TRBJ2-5	CASSRESQETQYF
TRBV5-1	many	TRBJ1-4	CASRGQGNEKLFF
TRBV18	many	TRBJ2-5	CASSSVLRDTQETQYF
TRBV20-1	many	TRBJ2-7	CSAATRGYEQYF
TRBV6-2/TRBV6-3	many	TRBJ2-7	CASSYGADEQYF
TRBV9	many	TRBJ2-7	CASSVAGAGVAYEQYF
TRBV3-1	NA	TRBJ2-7	CATCQNPGLGIREQYF
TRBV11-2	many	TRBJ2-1	CASSGRLARYNEQFF
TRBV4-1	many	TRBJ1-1	CASSQTLTEEAFF
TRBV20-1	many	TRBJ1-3	CSARYTVGNTIYF
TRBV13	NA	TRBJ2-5	CASSLFAGEGVGQETQYF
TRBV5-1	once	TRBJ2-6	CASSLDSMSGTNVLSF
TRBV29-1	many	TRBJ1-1	CSVGSSAQGDIEAFF
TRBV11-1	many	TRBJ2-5	CASSLATRGLAEEETQYF
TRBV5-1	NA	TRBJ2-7	CASSSSQGGSMVQYF
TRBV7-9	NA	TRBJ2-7	CASSLGAGVRDSPYEQYF
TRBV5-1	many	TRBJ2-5	CASRIDRIKAYQETQYF
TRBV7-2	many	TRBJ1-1	CASSLVGHLTGTFF
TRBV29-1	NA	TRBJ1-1	CSVTTGLPSGEAFF
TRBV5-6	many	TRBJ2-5	CASSLARGLAGLETQYF
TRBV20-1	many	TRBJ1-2	CSARWELANYGYTF
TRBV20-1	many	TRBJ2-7	CSAREPGRQSIYEQYF
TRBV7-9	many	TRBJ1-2	CASSRDTGTGLGYTF
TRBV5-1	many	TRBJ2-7	CASSSGLAGSGSYEQYF
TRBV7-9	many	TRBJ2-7	CASSLVVSYEQYF
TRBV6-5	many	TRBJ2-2	CASRLPNTGELFF
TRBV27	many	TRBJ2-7	CASSFASEYEQYF
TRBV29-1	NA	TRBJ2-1	CSVGTSGTVYNEQFF
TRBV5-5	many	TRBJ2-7	CASSLGTGGIYEQYF
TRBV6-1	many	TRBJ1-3	CASSRDITPGNTIYF
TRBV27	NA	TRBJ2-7	CASSDGLAGFEQYF
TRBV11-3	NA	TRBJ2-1	CASSYPSRWYNEQFF
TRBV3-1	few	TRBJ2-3	CASRITGQGSGMLTDTQYF
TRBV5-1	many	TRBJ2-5	CASSFQGGYETQYF
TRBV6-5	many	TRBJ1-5	CASSYGTGQGQPQHF
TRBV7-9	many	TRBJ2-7	CASSLSLAGIHEQYF
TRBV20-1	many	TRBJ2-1	CSARGRSFNEQFF
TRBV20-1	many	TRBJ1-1	CSAAGRRVNTEAFF
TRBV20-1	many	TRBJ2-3	CSAWTSGRSDTQYF
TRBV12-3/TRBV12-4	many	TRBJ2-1	CASSFSAGGYNEQFF
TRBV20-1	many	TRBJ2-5	CSAEIGAEETQYF